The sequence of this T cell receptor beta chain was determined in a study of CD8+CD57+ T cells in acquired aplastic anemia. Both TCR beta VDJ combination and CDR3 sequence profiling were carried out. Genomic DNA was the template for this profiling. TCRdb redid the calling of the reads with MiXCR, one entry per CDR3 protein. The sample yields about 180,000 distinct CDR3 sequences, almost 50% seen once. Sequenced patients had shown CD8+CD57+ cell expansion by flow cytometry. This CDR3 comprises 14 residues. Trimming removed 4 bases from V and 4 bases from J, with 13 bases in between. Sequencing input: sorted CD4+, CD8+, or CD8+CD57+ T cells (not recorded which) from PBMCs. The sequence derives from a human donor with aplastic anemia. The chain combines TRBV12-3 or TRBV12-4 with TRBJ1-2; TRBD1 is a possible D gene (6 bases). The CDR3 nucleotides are TGTGCCAGCAGTTGGCCGGGACAACCCTATGGCTACACCTTC. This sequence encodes CASSWPGQPYGYTF.